This paragraph covers one TCR beta chain sequence. Its antigen specificity is not known. The input lacks base qualities; no much larger clone sits a single base away. Inclusive of the bounding cysteine and phenylalanine, the CDR3 is 17 residues long. Only the CDR3 DNA is retained, 51 bases long and in frame from the first base. The germline V gene specifies SGDLS as CDR1 and YYNGEE as CDR2. V gives up 0 bases and J gives up 2 bases, and the segment between their germline ends measures 16 bases. This record belongs to a study of radiotherapy plus CTLA-4 blockade in lung cancer (dated by TCRdb to the late 2010s). In the study overall: Among enrolled patients, approximately 18% had an objective response and 31% reached disease control. Study-wide findings and limitations: Early dynamic changes in blood T cell clones, together with increased serum interferon-beta after radiation, were reported as the strongest predictors of response. After treatment with radiotherapy and ipilimumab, TCR clones that came from tumors expanded in the peripheral blood.

The library was generated by the immunoSEQ multiplex PCR assay. TCRdb re-hosts the immuneACCESS table, in-frame sequences only. Its copies lack some clones; in the studies checked, an unresolved V gene accounts for under half of them, and the cause for the rest is not known. This sample has about 62,000 clones in its table, and around 77% of those were observed once. The top ten hold approximately 4.5% of the sample. Focal radiation therapy combined with CTLA-4 blockade (ipilimumab) was tested in patients with chemo-refractory metastatic non-small-cell lung cancer. Sequences were derived from peripheral blood, sampled from a patient treated with radiotherapy plus ipilimumab. The V and J segments used are TRBV9 and TRBJ2-3, with the D gene not clear enough to name. The receptor's source is a human donor with non-small cell lung cancer who had a complete response to radiotherapy plus ipilimumab. The nucleotide sequence reads TGTGCCAGCAGCGTAGAGCCTGCCGCCCGCTCCACAGATACGCAGTATTTT. Its translation is CASSVEPAARSTDTQYF.